This TCR beta chain was retrieved from a study of T-cell memory formation after mild COVID-19. CDR1 is SGHRS and CDR2 is YFSETQ in the germline V gene. V gave up 5 bases and J gave up 5 bases, with 16 bases separating them. The CDR3 loop spans 14 amino acids. The TCR alpha and TCR beta cDNA libraries, bearing sample barcodes and UMIs, were generated by 5'RACE using constant-segment primers. TCRdb processed the 5' RACE reads anew with MiXCR; each CDR3 protein has one entry. The data hold some 350,000 distinct CDR3 sequences, with 15% to 20% observed a single time. The specimen was PBMCs or a T cell subset sorted from them (not recorded which). The receptor was isolated from a man between 18 and 29 years old who had mild COVID-19 (a few samples of this study predate the infection). Cell type and time point are not known. V is TRBV5-1 and J is TRBJ2-5; no clear D gene. In DNA form, the CDR3 reads TGCGCCAGCAGGAGTTGGGGAACCGGGGAGACCCAGTACTTC. Its protein product is CASRSWGTGETQYF. The full variable domain, with the rest looked up from reference TRBV5-1 and TRBJ2-5, is KAGVTQTPRYLIKTRGQQVTLSCSPISGHRSVSWYQQTPGQGLQFLFEYFSETQRNKGNFPGRFSGRQFSNSRSEMNVSTLELGDSALYLCASRSWGTGETQYFGPGTRLLVL.